This is a list of T cell receptor beta chains from one sample in a study of CD8 T cells in ankylosing spondylitis. TCRdb passed the 5' RACE reads through MiXCR, listing each CDR3 protein once. The data show 470,000 or so distinct CDR3 sequences, 25% to 30% seen once. Material for sequencing was blood, either unsorted or a sorted T cell fraction (not recorded which). The receptor set was obtained from a male donor with ankylosing spondylitis. Each CDR3 is given with its conserved first and last residue. Rows give clone size only sometimes, using once, few, many, or a class for an expanded clone.

cdr3_aa: CASSPNQKTGPTEAFF
j_call: TRBJ1-1
clone_size: many
v_call: TRBV18

cdr3_aa: CASSLGVLANTGELFF
j_call: TRBJ2-2
clone_size: few
v_call: TRBV11-2

cdr3_aa: CATEKKGRDYEQYF
j_call: TRBJ2-7
clone_size: .
v_call: TRBV15

cdr3_aa: CASSADTPYGYTF
j_call: TRBJ1-2
clone_size: .
v_call: TRBV5-1

cdr3_aa: CASSISGQGIYEQYF
j_call: TRBJ2-7
clone_size: .
v_call: TRBV19

cdr3_aa: CSVDSAYEQYF
j_call: TRBJ2-7
clone_size: few
v_call: TRBV29-1

cdr3_aa: CASSEGGVGNTIYF
j_call: TRBJ1-3
clone_size: few
v_call: TRBV2

cdr3_aa: CSATWTGRNTEAFF
j_call: TRBJ1-1
clone_size: .
v_call: TRBV20-1

cdr3_aa: CASSETGAEEKLFF
j_call: TRBJ1-4
clone_size: .
v_call: TRBV3-1

cdr3_aa: CATNLGGLDFSDTQYF
j_call: TRBJ2-3
clone_size: many
v_call: TRBV10-3

cdr3_aa: CASSLDAAEKLFF
j_call: TRBJ1-4
clone_size: few
v_call: TRBV5-1

cdr3_aa: CASSVASGSLNEQFF
j_call: TRBJ2-1
clone_size: few
v_call: TRBV9

cdr3_aa: CASSSDRAEGAFF
j_call: TRBJ1-1
clone_size: .
v_call: TRBV5-1

cdr3_aa: CASSLRDTYSGANVLTF
j_call: TRBJ2-6
clone_size: .
v_call: TRBV7-2

cdr3_aa: CSARVVGGTNSPLHF
j_call: TRBJ1-6
clone_size: .
v_call: TRBV20-1

cdr3_aa: CSARPSMDTQYF
j_call: TRBJ2-3
clone_size: .
v_call: TRBV20-1

cdr3_aa: CASSLRQGSMNTEAFF
j_call: TRBJ1-1
clone_size: .
v_call: TRBV11-2

cdr3_aa: CSGGWPVEETQYF
j_call: TRBJ2-5
clone_size: .
v_call: TRBV20-1

cdr3_aa: CASSEALTVRAFF
j_call: TRBJ1-1
clone_size: .
v_call: TRBV6-1

cdr3_aa: CATSDFDGQYQETQYF
j_call: TRBJ2-5
clone_size: few
v_call: TRBV24-1

cdr3_aa: CASTQSGLNYGYTF
j_call: TRBJ1-2
clone_size: many
v_call: TRBV28

cdr3_aa: CASSLQDLNTEAFF
j_call: TRBJ1-1
clone_size: .
v_call: TRBV12-3/TRBV12-4

cdr3_aa: CSASRGNNYGYTF
j_call: TRBJ1-2
clone_size: few
v_call: TRBV20-1

cdr3_aa: CSARDNGRGANQPQHF
j_call: TRBJ1-5
clone_size: few
v_call: TRBV20-1

cdr3_aa: CASSWDSANYGYTF
j_call: TRBJ1-2
clone_size: .
v_call: TRBV2

cdr3_aa: CASSNRGTYEQYF
j_call: TRBJ2-7
clone_size: few
v_call: TRBV7-8

cdr3_aa: CSAYPGTGSYEQYF
j_call: TRBJ2-7
clone_size: few
v_call: TRBV20-1

cdr3_aa: CSARAGTSNTEAFF
j_call: TRBJ1-1
clone_size: .
v_call: TRBV20-1

cdr3_aa: CASSTKGNTGELFF
j_call: TRBJ2-2
clone_size: .
v_call: TRBV18

cdr3_aa: CASSFSAAQETQYF
j_call: TRBJ2-5
clone_size: .
v_call: TRBV11-2

cdr3_aa: CSERQGIEAFF
j_call: TRBJ1-1
clone_size: .
v_call: TRBV29-1

cdr3_aa: CASSLEAGYSNYGYTF
j_call: TRBJ1-2
clone_size: few
v_call: TRBV5-1

cdr3_aa: CATSDPGLEQFF
j_call: TRBJ2-1
clone_size: few
v_call: TRBV24-1

cdr3_aa: CASSYPVSNQPQHF
j_call: TRBJ1-5
clone_size: .
v_call: TRBV6-2/TRBV6-3

cdr3_aa: CASSHNPPTETQYF
j_call: TRBJ2-5
clone_size: .
v_call: TRBV7-2

cdr3_aa: CASTPFSSASGQTSETQYF
j_call: TRBJ2-5
clone_size: few
v_call: TRBV12-3/TRBV12-4

cdr3_aa: CASSYLAGGRYEQYF
j_call: TRBJ2-7
clone_size: .
v_call: TRBV27

cdr3_aa: CSARRGGVGETQYF
j_call: TRBJ2-5
clone_size: many
v_call: TRBV20-1

cdr3_aa: CSASDSGPLNEKLFF
j_call: TRBJ1-4
clone_size: .
v_call: TRBV20-1

cdr3_aa: CASSPPGGVDTEAFF
j_call: TRBJ1-1
clone_size: few
v_call: TRBV18

cdr3_aa: CASSTGTKNTEAFF
j_call: TRBJ1-1
clone_size: .
v_call: TRBV7-6

cdr3_aa: CASSLGAADTQYF
j_call: TRBJ2-3
clone_size: .
v_call: TRBV7-2

cdr3_aa: CSAVPGDTAKNIQYF
j_call: TRBJ2-4
clone_size: .
v_call: TRBV20-1

cdr3_aa: CASSQGTGGITEAFF
j_call: TRBJ1-1
clone_size: .
v_call: TRBV5-6

cdr3_aa: CASSPRFSGANVLTF
j_call: TRBJ2-6
clone_size: .
v_call: TRBV7-9

cdr3_aa: CASSRLAGGSSYNEQFF
j_call: TRBJ2-1
clone_size: .
v_call: TRBV3-1

cdr3_aa: CASAWGSSYEQYF
j_call: TRBJ2-7
clone_size: .
v_call: TRBV3-1

cdr3_aa: CASSLSAPSTDTQYF
j_call: TRBJ2-3
clone_size: .
v_call: TRBV12-3/TRBV12-4

cdr3_aa: CTCSLSGLLTGPGSPLHF
j_call: TRBJ1-6
clone_size: once
v_call: TRBV12-3/TRBV12-4

cdr3_aa: CASTLEGGGYTF
j_call: TRBJ1-2
clone_size: many
v_call: TRBV28

cdr3_aa: CASSLRRTSQFEQYF
j_call: TRBJ2-7
clone_size: .
v_call: TRBV7-8

cdr3_aa: CASSLILAGVDTQYF
j_call: TRBJ2-3
clone_size: few
v_call: TRBV5-1

cdr3_aa: CASSLRDRYNEQFF
j_call: TRBJ2-1
clone_size: few
v_call: TRBV7-9

cdr3_aa: CASRKGGGTQETQYF
j_call: TRBJ2-5
clone_size: .
v_call: TRBV12-3/TRBV12-4